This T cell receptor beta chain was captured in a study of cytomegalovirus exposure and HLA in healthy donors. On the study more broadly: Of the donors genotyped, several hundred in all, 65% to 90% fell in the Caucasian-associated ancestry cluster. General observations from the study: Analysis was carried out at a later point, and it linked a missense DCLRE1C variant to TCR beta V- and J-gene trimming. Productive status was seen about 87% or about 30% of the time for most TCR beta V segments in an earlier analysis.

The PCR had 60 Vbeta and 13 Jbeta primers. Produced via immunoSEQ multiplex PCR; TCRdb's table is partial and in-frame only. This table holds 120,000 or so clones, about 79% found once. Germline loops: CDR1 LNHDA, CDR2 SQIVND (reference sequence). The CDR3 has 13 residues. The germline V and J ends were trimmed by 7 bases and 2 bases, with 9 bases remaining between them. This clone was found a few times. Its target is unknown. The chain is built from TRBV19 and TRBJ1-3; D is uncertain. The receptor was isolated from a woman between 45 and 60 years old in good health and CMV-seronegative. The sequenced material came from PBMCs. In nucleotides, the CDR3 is TGTGCCAGTACCATCCAGGCTGGAAACACCATATATTTT. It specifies CASTIQAGNTIYF.